This T cell receptor beta chain appears in the sequencing data of a study of CD8+ T cells in alopecia areata. Study-level information: Among treated patients, oral tofacitinib was administered at 5 to 10 mg twice daily. Findings and caveats of the study: Scalp lesions, especially in alopecia totalis/universalis, had higher clonality than normal scalp. Amid tofacitinib therapy, many expanded lesional clones stayed present in scalp and blood.

The CDR3 covers 13 residues. Germline loops: CDR1 SQVTM, CDR2 ANQGSEA. With 7 bases removed from V and 0 bases from J, the gap between germline ends came to 12 bases. Note on this clone: Its antigen is undetermined.

After isolation, RNA underwent reverse transcription to generate cDNA as the sequencing template. TCRdb's copy holds only in-frame clones and misses some; the assay was immunoSEQ multiplex PCR. This sample carries 190,000 or so clones, 45% to 65% of them seen once, and the ten largest clones take 3% to 3.5%. Treatment here: oral pan-JAK inhibitor, 5-10 mg twice daily. Peripheral blood and lesional scalp punch biopsies were taken from alopecia areata patients. This sequence originates from a human donor with alopecia areata. The sequencing used CD4+ T cells sorted from blood, collected at week 4, from a patient treated with tofacitinib. This chain connects TRBV29-1 to TRBJ1-1, with D possibly TRBD1 on 5 matching bases. The CDR3 nucleotides read TGCAGCGGATCGGGACGAATGAACACTGAAGCTTTCTTT. Protein product: CSGSGRMNTEAFF.